This T cell receptor (beta chain) came from a study of blood T cell repertoires in COVID-19. This CDR3 is 13 amino acids long. Germline V gene lookup returns CDR1 SNHLY and CDR2 FYNNEI. V was trimmed by 4 bases and J by 4 bases, leaving 9 bases between them. Sequencing was performed with immunoSEQ multiplex PCR; in TCRdb, only in-frame clones are kept and a portion is missing. The table has 310,000 or so clones, approximately 90% seen once. This receptor was obtained from a woman between 18 and 29 years old who had recovered from COVID-19. This rearrangement joins TRBV2 to TRBJ2-3; D is unresolved. The sequenced sample was PBMCs or T cells enriched from blood (not recorded which). The CDR3 DNA reads as TGTGCCAGCAGTGGTGGGCTGGCAGATACGCAGTATTTT. Translating it yields CASSGGLADTQYF.